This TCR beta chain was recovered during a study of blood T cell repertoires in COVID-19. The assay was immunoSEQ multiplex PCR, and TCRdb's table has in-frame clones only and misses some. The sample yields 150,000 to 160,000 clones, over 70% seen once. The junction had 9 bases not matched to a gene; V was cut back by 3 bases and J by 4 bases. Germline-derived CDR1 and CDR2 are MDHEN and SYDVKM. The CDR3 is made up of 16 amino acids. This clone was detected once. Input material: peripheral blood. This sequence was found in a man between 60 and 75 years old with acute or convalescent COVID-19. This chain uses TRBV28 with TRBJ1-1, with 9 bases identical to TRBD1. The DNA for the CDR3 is TGTGCCAGCAGTTTTGCCTACAGGGGGCGCCGCACTGAAGCTTTCTTT. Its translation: CASSFAYRGRRTEAFF.